The clone carrying this T cell receptor beta chain was counted ten times or more. The method was immunoSEQ multiplex PCR; TCRdb's version includes in-frame clones alone and lacks a portion of them. The data hold over 150,000 clones, with approximately 82% observed a single time. The data belong to a study of blood T cell repertoires in COVID-19. Study summary: Nucleic acid was either cDNA or gDNA, and it came from T cells, B-cell-depleted T cells, or PBMCs.

The CDR3 sequence is 14 residues long. Germline V lookup: CDR1 MNHEY, CDR2 SVGEGT. With 6 bases removed from V and 7 bases from J, the gap between germline ends came to 16 bases. The chain has TRBV6-2 or TRBV6-3 and TRBJ1-5; possibly TRBD1 for D (5 bases). This sequence originates from a human donor in a cohort sampled during active COVID-19. The sequenced sample was peripheral blood. This CDR3 reads CASSHSRDWQPQHF. In DNA, the CDR3 is TGTGCCAGCAGCCACTCCAGGGACTGGCAGCCCCAGCATTTT.